These 29 T cell receptor beta chains share one sample of origin, sequenced in a study of cytomegalovirus exposure and HLA in healthy donors (TCRdb year 2017). Libraries were prepared through the immunoSEQ multiplex PCR assay. A mixture of 60 forward primers for TCR Vbeta segments and 13 reverse primers for TCR Jbeta segments was used in the multiplex PCR. Sourced from immuneACCESS, this table was stored by TCRdb with only in-frame sequences that have V and J called. A share of the clones is absent; for the studies checked, an unresolved V gene accounts for under half, and the remainder has no known explanation. The sample table holds roughly 180,000 clones, of which 65% to 90% were seen once. Clones ranked in the top ten supply more than 0.95% of the sample. Specimen: PBMCs. The receptors derive from a girl aged 2 to 10 in good health and CMV-seropositive.

As concerns this clone: The same CDR3 can be traced to other DNA sequences in this sample. The rearrangement links TRBV5-4 to TRBJ1-2; 10 bases fit TRBD1. Germline CDR1 and CDR2: SGHNT and YYREEE (reference sequence). This CDR3 has 14 residues. V dropped 3 bases and J dropped 3; count of bases not matched to a gene: 2. The DNA of the CDR3 is TGTGCCAGCAGCTGGGACAGGGGCGACTATGGCTACACCTTC. Translating gives CASSWDRGDYGYTF. Full variable domain (rest looked up from reference TRBV5-4 and TRBJ1-2): ETGVTQSPTHLIKTRGQQVTLRCSSQSGHNTVSWYQQALGQGPQFIFQYYREEENGRGNFPPRFSGLQFPNYSSELNVNALELDDSALYLCASSWDRGDYGYTFGSGTRLTVV.

The sample holds a few counts of this clone. The rearrangement joins TRBV5-6 to TRBJ1-2; possibly TRBD1 for D (5 bases). The CDR3 length is 15 residues. Trimming took off 4 bases at V and 4 bases at J, with 17 bases between the two ends. Per germline, CDR1 SGHDT and CDR2 YYEEEE. The CDR3 protein is CASSPKRGLTYGYTF. The CDR3 DNA reads TGTGCCAGCAGCCCTAAAAGGGGACTTACCTATGGCTACACCTTC.

The rearrangement uses TRBV30 and TRBJ2-7, with 11 positions matching TRBD1. The V gene's germline CDR1 is GTSNPN and CDR2 SVGIG (reference sequence). The trim removed 3 bases at V and 1 base at J, leaving 5 bases unmatched. This CDR3 comprises 15 residues. CDR3 bases: TGTGCCTGGAGCCCTGGGACAGGGGGTTCCTACGAGCAGTACTTC. This translates into CAWSPGTGGSYEQYF.

The CDR3 DNA follows: TGTGCCAGCAGCCCTAGCGGGAGGAATCGCGAGCAGTACTTC. This codes for CASSPSGRNREQYF. This chain uses TRBV7-9 with TRBJ2-7; 11 bases align to TRBD2. This CDR3 region has 14 residues. The ends lost 5 bases at V and 6 bases at J; junction bases unmatched: 6. Per the germline V gene, CDR1 is SEHNR and CDR2 is FQNEAQ (reference sequence).

The chain joins TRBV19 to TRBJ1-2; the D gene is possibly TRBD1 (5 bases). Germline CDR1 is LNHDA and CDR2 is SQIVND (reference sequence). The length of the CDR3 is 13 residues. Deletions cut 6 bases from V and 5 bases from J, with 13 bases between. CDR3 loop: CASRGQGGYGYTF. For the CDR3, the DNA is TGTGCCAGTAGGGGTCAGGGAGGGTATGGCTACACCTTC.

This clone was counted between two and nine times. The chain combines TRBV6-1 with TRBJ2-7; 7 bases map to TRBD1. CDR1 MNHNS and CDR2 SASEGT come from the germline V gene. The CDR3 has 15 amino acids. The V gene end was trimmed by 7 bases and the J gene end by 2 bases; junction bases not matched to a gene: 11. The CDR3 loop is CASNKWGTETYEQYF. CDR3 nucleotide sequence: TGTGCCAGCAATAAGTGGGGGACAGAGACCTACGAGCAGTACTTC.

The chain recombines TRBV9 with TRBJ1-1; 7 bases are shared with TRBD1. The CDR3 contains 17 residues. Per the germline V gene, CDR1 is SGDLS and CDR2 is YYNGEE. J gave up 5 bases and V 0 bases, and 13 bases lay outside the gene matches. CDR3 in DNA: TGTGCCAGCAGCGTAGGTCAGGGGGACAACGGCTTAACTGAAGCTTTCTTT. This sequence encodes CASSVGQGDNGLTEAFF.

The chain combines TRBV9 with TRBJ1-1; TRBD1 might be the D (5 bases). Trimming shortened V by 4 bases and J by 4 bases, and 14 bases separated the two germline ends. The germline V gene has CDR1 SGDLS and CDR2 YYNGEE. CDR3 size: 14 residues. This CDR3 reads CASSPYGGGTEAFF. The CDR3 coding sequence is TGTGCCAGCAGCCCCTACGGGGGAGGCACTGAAGCTTTCTTT.

This clone has only one observation. The chain has TRBV19 and TRBJ1-2; the D is unclear. CDR1 and CDR2 (germline): LNHDA, SQIVND (reference sequence). The CDR3 is made up of 13 amino acids. The V and J ends lost 0 bases and 4 bases respectively, with 6 bases between them. CDR3 amino acids: CASSIERGYGYTF. The CDR3 DNA reads as TGTGCCAGTAGTATAGAACGGGGCTATGGCTACACCTTC. Combining the CDR3 with reference TRBV19 and TRBJ1-2 gives the whole variable domain DGGITQSPKYLFRKEGQNVTLSCEQNLNHDAMYWYRQDPGQGLRLIYYSQIVNDFQKGDIAEGYSVSREKKESFPLTVTSAQKNPTAFYLCASSIERGYGYTFGSGTRLTVV.

The rearrangement links TRBV14 to TRBJ2-6; 9 nucleotides match TRBD1. The CDR3 totals 18 residues. Germline V gene data show CDR1 as SGHDN and CDR2 as FVKESK. The trim removed 4 bases at V and 4 bases at J, leaving 11 bases unmatched. The CDR3 bases are TGTGCCAGCAGCCGATACAGGGGGCTGGACTCCGGGGCCAACGTCCTGACTTTC. It specifies CASSRYRGLDSGANVLTF.

The rearrangement links TRBV18 to TRBJ2-1; TRBD1 matches at 9 bases. This CDR3 contains 16 residues. With V trimmed by 5 bases and J by 7 bases, 12 bases remained unmatched. Germline V gene data show CDR1 as KGHSH and CDR2 as LQKENI. CDR3 residues: CASSYATGQGKNEQFF. The CDR3 DNA is TGTGCCAGCTCATACGCGACGGGACAGGGTAAGAATGAGCAGTTCTTC. Supplemented by reference TRBV18 and TRBJ2-1, the full variable domain reads NAGVMQNPRHLVRRRGQEARLRCSPMKGHSHVYWYRQLPEEGLKFMVYLQKENIIDESGMPKERFSAEFPKEGPSILRIQQVVRGDSAAYFCASSYATGQGKNEQFFGPGTRLTVL.

This clone showed up just once. The genes are TRBV28 and TRBJ1-2, with 8 bases that match TRBD1. CDR1 MDHEN and CDR2 SYDVKM come from the germline V gene. The CDR3 spans 15 residues. V dropped 5 bases and J dropped 2; count of bases not matched to a gene: 7. CDR3 coding DNA: TGTGCCAGCAGTATGGACAGGGAGGACAACTATGGCTACACCTTC. Translated, it gives CASSMDREDNYGYTF.

The chain links TRBV2 to TRBJ2-1; 7 bases agree with TRBD1. Germline-derived CDR1 and CDR2 are SNHLY and FYNNEI. Trimming cost V 7 bases and J 0 bases; bases outside gene matches: 9. CDR3 length equals 16 residues. In DNA form, the CDR3 reads TGTGCCAGCATCGTGGACAGGCCGATCTCCTACAATGAGCAGTTCTTC. Translating it yields CASIVDRPISYNEQFF.

This chain links TRBV14 with TRBJ1-1; TRBD1 agrees at 7 bases. CDR1 is SGHDN and CDR2 is FVKESK in the germline V gene. The CDR3 is 16 residues long. Trimming cost V 4 bases and J 2 bases; bases outside gene matches: 10. The DNA for the CDR3 is TGTGCCAGCAGCCTGGAGAAGGGGGCAGATAACACTGAAGCTTTCTTT. It yields the protein CASSLEKGADNTEAFF.

V is TRBV12-2 and J is TRBJ2-5; the table's D call, TRBD2, has no DNA check behind it. TRBV12-2 corresponds to a pseudogene. The CDR3 spans 15 residues. CDR3 DNA sequence: TGTGCAAGTCGCCCCGGGGACTATCGACAAGAGACCCAGTACTTC. Amino acid sequence: CASRPGDYRQETQYF.

This clone was found a few times. The V gene is TRBV5-1, the J gene TRBJ1-1, with TRBD1 identical over 7 bases. The CDR3 is 13 amino acids. V lost 0 bases and J lost 10; bases outside the gene matches: 6. In germline, CDR1 is SGHRS, CDR2 YFSETQ. The CDR3 DNA sequence: TGCGCCAGCAGCTTGGATGAGGGGGCAGGAGCTTTCTTT. Protein: CASSLDEGAGAFF.

The chain combines TRBV5-4 with TRBJ2-7; a weak D match, TRBD1 (6 bases). This CDR3 has 15 amino acids. V lost 4 bases and J lost 1, with 15 bases in between. Germline lookup yields CDR1 SGHNT and CDR2 YYREEE (reference sequence). The CDR3, as DNA: TGTGCCAGCAGCCTAGGCCAGGGGTCATCCTACGAGCAGTACTTC. Translation: CASSLGQGSSYEQYF.

V usage is TRBV7-2 and J usage is TRBJ1-1; possible D gene TRBD1, 5 bases. The germline V and J ends were trimmed by 4 bases and 6 bases, with 18 bases remaining between them. Germline values: CDR1 SGHTA, CDR2 FQGNSA. The CDR3 is made up of 15 amino acids. In DNA, the CDR3 is TGTGCCAGCAGCTACCGGACATCCCGGGTCCCTGAAGCTTTCTTT. Its translation is CASSYRTSRVPEAFF.

The gene calls are TRBV18 and TRBJ2-7, with no clear D. There are 12 residues in the CDR3. Germline loops: CDR1 KGHSH, CDR2 LQKENI. Trimming shortened V by 2 bases and J by 4 bases, and 6 bases separated the two germline ends. Written as DNA, the CDR3 is TGTGCCAGCTCACCAGAGAGTTACGAGCAGTACTTC. Amino acids: CASSPESYEQYF.

The gene calls are TRBV21-1 and TRBJ1-5; the DNA was not compared with TRBD1, the D call given in the table. TRBV21-1 is given as a pseudogene. The CDR3 length is 15 residues. CDR3 in DNA: TGTGCCAGCAATTTTCCGAGGACAGGGAGTCAGCCCCAGCATTTT. Protein sequence: CASNFPRTGSQPQHF.

The rearrangement uses TRBV5-4 and TRBJ2-1; maybe TRBD2 (6 bases). The CDR3 spans 14 residues. Trimming shortened V by 4 bases and J by 4 bases, and 12 bases separated the two germline ends. Per germline, CDR1 SGHNT and CDR2 YYREEE (reference sequence). Here the CDR3 DNA reads TGTGCCAGCAGCGCGGAGACTAGGTACAATGAGCAGTTCTTC. This gives the protein CASSAETRYNEQFF.

The V call is TRBV5-1, the J call TRBJ1-4; 9 nucleotides match TRBD1. The germline V gene encodes CDR1 SGHRS and CDR2 YFSETQ. Trimming took 4 bases from V and 0 from J; bases not matched to a gene: 16. The length of the CDR3 is 20 residues. The CDR3 DNA reads as TGCGCCAGCAGCGTAAAAACCGGGACAGGGACCATGTCAACTAATGAAAAACTGTTTTTT. Translating gives CASSVKTGTGTMSTNEKLFF.

The rearrangement uses TRBV29-1 and TRBJ2-1, with 10 bases identical to TRBD1. The ends lost 6 bases at V and 5 bases at J; junction bases unmatched: 4. The CDR3 is 13 residues long. The V gene's germline CDR1 is SQVTM and CDR2 ANQGSEA. In nucleotides, the CDR3 is TGCAGCGTGCCGGGACAGGGGCACAATGAGCAGTTCTTC. Its protein product is CSVPGQGHNEQFF.

The rearrangement joins TRBV23-1 to TRBJ1-3; D is perhaps TRBD1 (6 bases). TRBV23-1 is reported as an ORF; its role is uncertain. The CDR3 spans 16 residues. Deletions cut 3 bases from V and 0 bases from J, with 12 bases between. CDR3 sequence: CASSHGGPHSGNTIYF. CDR3 DNA: TGCGCCAGCAGTCACGGGGGGCCTCACTCTGGAAACACCATATATTTT.

V gene TRBV7-9 combines with J gene TRBJ2-6; 7 positions match TRBD2. Germline V gene data show CDR1 as SEHNR and CDR2 as FQNEAQ (reference sequence). The length of the CDR3 is 18 residues. Trimming removed 0 bases from V and 0 bases from J; junction bases left unmatched: 5. The CDR3 sequence: CASSLAQRTSSGANVLTF. The DNA of the CDR3 is TGTGCCAGCAGCTTAGCCCAAAGGACTAGCTCTGGGGCCAACGTCCTGACTTTC.

The rearrangement joins TRBV29-1 to TRBJ2-7, with a possible D match to TRBD1 (5 bases). Germline loops: CDR1 SQVTM, CDR2 ANQGSEA. Trimming cost V 3 bases and J 4 bases, with 16 bases left between them. This CDR3 comprises 14 residues. The CDR3 DNA reads TGCAGCGTTGATTCAGGGTCCTCTTCGTACGAGCAGTACTTC. It is translated as CSVDSGSSSYEQYF.

CDR3: CASSPPETANTEAFF. Written as DNA, the CDR3 is TGTGCCAGCTCACCACCCGAGACAGCGAACACTGAAGCTTTCTTT. The rearrangement links TRBV18 to TRBJ1-1; a weak D match, TRBD1 (5 bases). This CDR3 comprises 15 residues. Looked up from germline, CDR1 is KGHSH and CDR2 is LQKENI. Trimming stripped 0 bases from V and 1 base from J, with 9 bases between. The complete variable domain, with remaining parts taken from reference TRBV18 and TRBJ1-1, reads NAGVMQNPRHLVRRRGQEARLRCSPMKGHSHVYWYRQLPEEGLKFMVYLQKENIIDESGMPKERFSAEFPKEGPSILRIQQVVRGDSAAYFCASSPPETANTEAFFGQGTRLTVV.

The V and J genes are TRBV7-2 and TRBJ1-1; the match to TRBD1 covers 7 bases. V dropped 6 bases and J dropped 0; count of bases not matched to a gene: 4. Germline CDR1 is SGHTA and CDR2 is FQGNSA. The CDR3 spans 14 residues. In DNA form, the CDR3 reads TGTGCCAGCAGATGGGACAGCATGAACACTGAAGCTTTCTTT. Protein product: CASRWDSMNTEAFF.

The chain uses TRBV5-1 and TRBJ2-7; 11 nucleotides agree with TRBD2. CDR1 and CDR2 (germline): SGHRS, YFSETQ. J gave up 2 bases and V 3 bases, and 13 bases lay outside the gene matches. The CDR3 consists of 18 residues. The CDR3: CASSSGYSGGGWTYEQYF. The CDR3 nucleotides read TGCGCCAGCAGCTCAGGATATAGCGGGGGGGGTTGGACCTACGAGCAGTACTTC.